The subject of this entry is one T cell receptor beta chain. Its binding antigen is unknown. Its ends do not fully match the called genes, so a read error is possible. The CDR3 starts with the cysteine, ends with the phenylalanine, and has 10 residues. The retained sequence is limited to the CDR3, 30 bases, with the frame set at the first base. CDR1 GTSNPN and CDR2 SVGIG are derived from the germline V gene (reference sequence). A FACSAria II was used to sort memory CD4+ T cells, defined as single viable CD3+CD4+CD8-CD45RO+ cells. CMV serostatus was determined using a Roche Elecsys assay that detects serum IgG against CMV pp150, pp28, p38 and p52. After thawing, total CD4+ T cells were enriched by positive selection with CD4 magnetic microbeads. The samples came from a different study that was designed specifically to examine the CD4+ T cell memory repertoire. Peripheral blood mononuclear cells were isolated and cryopreserved according to standard operating procedures, and serum was kept at -80 degrees C. The staining relied on CD3-PerCP (BW264/56), CD4-APC (RPA-T4), CD45RO-PE (UCHT1) and CD8-Pacific Orange (3B5) antibodies, and Sytox blue was used to exclude non-viable cells.

The data were obtained in a study of memory CD4+ T cells and cytomegalovirus serostatus (dated by TCRdb to between 2018 and 2021). At the level of the whole study: The cohort included approximately 35 healthy adults from Belgium, of whom 9 were CMV seropositive and about 25 were CMV seronegative. To replicate a published TCR-based CMV serostatus classifier, the researchers sequenced the CD4+ memory TCRbeta repertoires of a Belgian cohort whose cytomegalovirus serostatus was known. Broader findings and caveats from the paper: On the Belgian cohort, the classifier based on the original framework reached a median bootstrapped AUC of roughly 0.94, with a 95% CI of 0.76-1.00. The results were read as suggesting that the CMV-associated TCR signature is, for the most part, present in the CD4+ memory repertoire. Unlike the original study, which covered naive and memory CD4+ and CD8+ populations, the Belgian study sequenced only CD4+CD45RO+ memory cells. Of 170 or so previously reported CMV-associated TCRbeta sequences, approximately 70 appeared in the CD4+ memory repertoires, each in one to five individuals. CMV serostatus prediction reached a median bootstrapped AUC of roughly 0.96 with the original framework and just under 0.93 with a US-trained random forest.

The Quick-DNA Microprep Kit was used to extract genomic DNA from the sorted cells. Amplification of TCRbeta DNA was done with the immunoSEQ hsTCRbeta kit, following the protocol from the manufacturer. TCRbeta libraries were sequenced on an Illumina MiSeq instrument. The paper's data handling went like this. After out-of-frame sequences were removed, 2,204,828 distinct TCRbeta sequences remained, averaging around 66,000 per individual. Two values were used to score each individual: the count of about 150 previously reported CMV-associated TCRbeta sequences and the total count of productive distinct TCRbeta sequences. A beta-binomial model was reimplemented in Python, and random forests from scikit-learn, run with default parameters, were trained on data from the US cohort. Classifier performance on the Belgian cohort was reported as the median AUC with percentile confidence intervals calculated over 10,000 bootstrap iterations. Here the immuneACCESS table is served through TCRdb, limited to in-frame sequences with V and J called. Missing clones are a known gap in these copies; in checked studies unresolved V genes cover under half, and the rest lacks a known reason. V, J and clone size reflect that table, while D and trimming were determined from the DNA. A total of 75,000 to 90,000 clones appear in this sample, over 80% of them only once. Less than 0.9% of the sample goes to the ten largest clones.

Sequences were obtained from memory CD4+ T cells from blood. This TCR derives from an adult in good health and CMV-seronegative. This receptor chain uses TRBV30 and TRBJ2-1; the D gene is perhaps TRBD2, on 6 matching bases. The CDR3: CAWGTVNTVF. The nucleotide sequence is given as TGTGCCTGGGGGACTGTTAATACGGTCTTC.